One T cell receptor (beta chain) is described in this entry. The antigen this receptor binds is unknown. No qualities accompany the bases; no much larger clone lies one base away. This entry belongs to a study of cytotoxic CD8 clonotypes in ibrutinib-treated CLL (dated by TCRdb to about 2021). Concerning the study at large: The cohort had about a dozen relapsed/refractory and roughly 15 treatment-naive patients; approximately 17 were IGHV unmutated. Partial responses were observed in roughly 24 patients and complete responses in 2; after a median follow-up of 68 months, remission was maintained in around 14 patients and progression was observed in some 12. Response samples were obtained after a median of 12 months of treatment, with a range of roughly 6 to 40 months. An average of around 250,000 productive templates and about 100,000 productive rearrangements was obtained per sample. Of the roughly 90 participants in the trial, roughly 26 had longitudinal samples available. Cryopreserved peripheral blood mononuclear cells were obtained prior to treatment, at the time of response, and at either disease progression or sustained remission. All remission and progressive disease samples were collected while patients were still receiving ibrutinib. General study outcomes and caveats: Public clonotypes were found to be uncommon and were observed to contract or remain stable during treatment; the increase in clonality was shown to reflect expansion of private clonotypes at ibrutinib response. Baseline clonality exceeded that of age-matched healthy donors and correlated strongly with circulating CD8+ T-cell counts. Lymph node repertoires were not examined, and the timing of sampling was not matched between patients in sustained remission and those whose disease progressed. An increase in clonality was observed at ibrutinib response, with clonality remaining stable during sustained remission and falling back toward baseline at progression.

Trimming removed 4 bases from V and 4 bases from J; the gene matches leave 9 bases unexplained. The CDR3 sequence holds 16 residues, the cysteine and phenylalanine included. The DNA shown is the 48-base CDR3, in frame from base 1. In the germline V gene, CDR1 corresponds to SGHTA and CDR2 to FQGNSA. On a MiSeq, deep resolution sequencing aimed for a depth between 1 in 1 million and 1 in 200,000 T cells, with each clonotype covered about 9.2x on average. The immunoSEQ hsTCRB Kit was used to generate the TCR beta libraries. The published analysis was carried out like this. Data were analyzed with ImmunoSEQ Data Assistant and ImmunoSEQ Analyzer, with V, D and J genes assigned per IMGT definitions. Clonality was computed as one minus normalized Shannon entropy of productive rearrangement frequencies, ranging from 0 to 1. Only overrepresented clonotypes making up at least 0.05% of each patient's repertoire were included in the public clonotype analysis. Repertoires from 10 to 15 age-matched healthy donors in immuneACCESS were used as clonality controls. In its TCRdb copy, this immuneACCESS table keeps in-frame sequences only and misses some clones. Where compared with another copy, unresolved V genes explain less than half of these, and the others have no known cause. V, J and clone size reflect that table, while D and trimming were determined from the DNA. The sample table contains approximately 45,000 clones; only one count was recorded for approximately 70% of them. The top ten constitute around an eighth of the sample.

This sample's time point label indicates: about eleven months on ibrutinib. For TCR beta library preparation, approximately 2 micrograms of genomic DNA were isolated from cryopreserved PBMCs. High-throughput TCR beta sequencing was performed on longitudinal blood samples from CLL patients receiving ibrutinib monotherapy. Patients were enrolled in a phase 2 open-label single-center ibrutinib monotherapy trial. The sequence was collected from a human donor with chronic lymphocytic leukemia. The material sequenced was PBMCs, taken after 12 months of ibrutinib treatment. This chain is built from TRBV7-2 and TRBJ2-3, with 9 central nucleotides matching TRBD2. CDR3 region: CASSSIAGEGADTQYF. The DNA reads TGTGCCAGCAGCTCGATAGCGGGAGAGGGCGCAGATACGCAGTATTTT.